This TCR beta chain was found in a study of Graves' ophthalmopathy and Graves' hyperthyroidism. Study context: Blood was drawn at initial diagnosis, before any treatment. General observations from the study: Sensitivity of roughly 64% and specificity of 72% to 85% were achieved by the model that predicted ophthalmopathy progression. A 13-signature model separated ophthalmopathy from stable hyperthyroidism, reaching about 90% sensitivity and less than 82% specificity cross-validated.

This CDR3 spans 13 amino acids. Trimming stripped 5 bases from V and 4 bases from J, with 11 bases between. Germline CDR1 and CDR2: SGHAT and FQNNGV. PBMCs originated in approximately 9.1 ml of fresh peripheral blood. Points on this clonotype: Its antigen is still unknown.

From RNA, the CDR3 regions of TCR beta chains were amplified and sequenced. The authors performed first-round RT-PCR with HTBI primers and then a second-round multiplex PCR. TCRdb reanalysed the multiplex PCR reads using MiXCR and keeps one entry per CDR3 protein. This table holds hundreds of thousands of distinct CDR3 sequences, 20% to 25% found once. Sample: peripheral blood. The gene calls are TRBV11-2 and TRBJ1-1; no definite D call. This receptor was obtained from a woman aged 18-29 years with stable Graves' hyperthyroidism. The CDR3 region is CASSEGRITEAFF. The CDR3 DNA is TGTGCCAGCAGCGAAGGACGGATCACTGAAGCTTTCTTT. The variable domain in full, with the rest retrieved from reference TRBV11-2 and TRBJ1-1, is EAGVAQSPRYKIIEKRQSVAFWCNPISGHATLYWYQQILGQGPKLLIQFQNNGVVDDSQLPKDRFSAERLKGVDSTLKIQPAKLEDSAVYLCASSEGRITEAFFGQGTRLTVV.